Below are 30 T cell receptor beta chains sequenced from a single sample in a study of CD8 T cells in ankylosing spondylitis. Regarding the study as a whole: Blood from ankylosing spondylitis patients appeared to carry a characteristic roughly 8-variant TCR beta motif.

TCRdb passed the 5' RACE reads through MiXCR, listing each CDR3 protein once. The sample records approximately 440,000 distinct CDR3 sequences, roughly 17% being singletons. What these receptors recognize is not known. The specimen sequenced was blood, either unsorted or a sorted T cell fraction (not recorded which). These receptors came from a male donor with ankylosing spondylitis.

This clonotype has ten or more counts. The chain recombines TRBV12-3 or TRBV12-4 with TRBJ2-3; 9 bases align to TRBD1. V lost 4 bases to trimming and J lost 0 bases; unmatched junction nucleotides: 5. This CDR3 is built from 16 residues. CDR3 in amino acids: CASSSETGGSTDTQYF. The CDR3 region has the DNA TGTGCCAGCAGTTCGGAGACAGGGGGTAGCACAGATACGCAGTATTTT.

This clonotype was counted a few times. The V and J genes are TRBV12-3 or TRBV12-4 and TRBJ1-3; 7 bases line up with TRBD1. This CDR3 is 15 amino acids long. V was clipped by 7 bases and J by 0 bases; unmatched bases: 6. The CDR3 coding sequence is TGTGCCAGCACCCGGACAGGCTTCTCTGGAAACACCATATATTTT. Translation gives CASTRTGFSGNTIYF.

This CDR3 reads CSAEDSGRRDTQYF. Here the CDR3 DNA reads TGCAGTGCCGAAGATAGCGGGAGGAGGGATACGCAGTATTTT. This chain joins TRBV20-1 and TRBJ2-3; 10 positions agree with TRBD2. V was clipped by 6 bases and J by 6 bases; unmatched bases: 9. CDR3 length: 14 amino acids. Germline lookup yields CDR1 DFQATT and CDR2 SNEGSKA (reference sequence).

This clonotype has a count of ten or more. The rearrangement uses TRBV20-1 and TRBJ2-7; possibly TRBD1 or TRBD2 for D (5 bases each). The CDR3 runs to 11 residues. V gave up 3 bases and J gave up 3 bases, with 6 bases separating them. The germline CDR1 and CDR2 sequences are DFQATT and SNEGSKA (reference sequence). CDR3 in amino acids: CSARGDYEQYF. CDR3 coding DNA: TGCAGTGCTAGGGGGGACTACGAGCAGTACTTC.

V gene TRBV28 combines with J gene TRBJ1-5; D may be TRBD1 (5 bases). V was cut by 2 bases and J by 9 bases, with 17 bases left in between. Germline V CDR1 and CDR2: MDHEN, SYDVKM. The CDR3 is made up of 15 amino acids. CDR3 bases: TGTGCCAGCAGTTTAGGGGGGGTAACTGGGTTGCCCCAGCATTTT. Its translation is CASSLGGVTGLPQHF.

V is TRBV19 and J is TRBJ1-1; 7 bases map to TRBD1. The germline CDR1 and CDR2 sequences are LNHDA and SQIVND (reference sequence). The CDR3 sequence is 14 residues long. The trim removed 3 bases at V and 5 bases at J, leaving 6 bases unmatched. The CDR3 region is CASSMIRGGTEAFF. As DNA, the CDR3 is TGTGCCAGTAGTATGATCAGGGGGGGGACTGAAGCTTTCTTT.

The rearrangement links TRBV28 to TRBJ2-3; tentatively, D is TRBD2 (6 bases). The V gene's germline CDR1 is MDHEN and CDR2 SYDVKM. V lost 1 base to trimming and J lost 2 bases, with 16 bases between them. The CDR3 sequence is 17 residues long. Here the CDR3 DNA reads TGTGCCAGCAGTTTATCACCGAGACTAGAAGACACAGATACGCAGTATTTT. Translated, it gives CASSLSPRLEDTDTQYF. Drawing the rest from reference TRBV28 and TRBJ2-3, the complete variable domain is DVKVTQSSRYLVKRTGEKVFLECVQDMDHENMFWYRQDPGLGLRLIYFSYDVKMKEKGDIPEGYSVSREKKERFSLILESASTNQTSMYLCASSLSPRLEDTDTQYFGPGTRLTVL.

The chain combines TRBV12-3 or TRBV12-4 with TRBJ2-5; perhaps TRBD2 as D (5 bases). CDR3 length equals 17 residues. V was clipped by 5 bases and J by 0 bases, with 19 bases between them. In DNA, the CDR3 is TGTGCCAGCAGTCCCGTGGGAGTTCGCGGGCACCAAGAGACCCAGTACTTC. Translation gives CASSPVGVRGHQETQYF.

J is TRBJ1-2 and V is TRBV5-1; D not resolved. Trimming stripped 2 bases from V and 2 bases from J, with 10 bases between. Germline-derived CDR1 and CDR2 are SGHRS and YFSETQ. The CDR3 contains 14 residues. CDR3 DNA: TGCGCCAGCAGCTTAGAAGGGTTAAACTATGGCTACACCTTC. Amino acids: CASSLEGLNYGYTF.

This rearrangement joins TRBV6-1 to TRBJ2-7, with 8 positions matching TRBD2. Germline assignment: CDR1 MNHNS and CDR2 SASEGT. The CDR3 has 16 amino acids. V trimming: 0 bases; J trimming: 3 bases; junction bases outside the gene matches: 7. The CDR3 sequence is CASSEASPGLVYEQYF. The CDR3, as DNA: TGTGCCAGCAGTGAAGCTTCACCGGGACTAGTCTACGAGCAGTACTTC.

The table lists this clonotype with a few counts. The J gene is TRBJ1-2, the V gene TRBV6-4; the match to TRBD1 covers 7 bases. J gave up 3 bases and V 6 bases, and 7 bases lay outside the gene matches. The V gene's germline CDR1 is MRHNA and CDR2 SNTAGT. The CDR3 sequence is 14 residues long. Here the CDR3 reads CASSPTGSDYGYTF. The CDR3 nucleotides read TGTGCCAGCAGCCCGACAGGGTCGGACTATGGCTACACCTTC.

This clonotype was counted at least ten times. The genes are TRBV5-1 and TRBJ2-1; TRBD2 is a possible D gene (5 bases). Trimming left V 7 bases short and J 0 bases short, with 11 bases between. The CDR3 sequence is 14 residues long. Germline CDR1 SGHRS, CDR2 YFSETQ. The CDR3: CASSPAVSYNEQFF. In DNA, the CDR3 is TGCGCCAGCTCCCCAGCGGTCTCCTACAATGAGCAGTTCTTC.

The gene calls are TRBV9 and TRBJ1-1; D is ambiguous. V lost 0 bases and J lost 4, with 13 bases in between. This CDR3 region has 15 residues. The V gene's germline CDR1 is SGDLS and CDR2 YYNGEE. The CDR3 DNA reads TGTGCCAGCAGCGTAGCGATGAGCGGAACCACTGAAGCTTTCTTT. Translating gives CASSVAMSGTTEAFF.

The rearrangement uses TRBV24-1 and TRBJ2-5, with TRBD1 matching 7 bases. Germline CDR1 reads KGHDR; CDR2 reads SFDVKD. The CDR3 is made up of 15 amino acids. The V segment lost 4 bases and the J segment 2 bases; nucleotides outside the gene matches: 6. The CDR3 here is CATSEGTVGQETQYF. The CDR3 nucleotides read TGTGCCACCAGTGAGGGGACAGTTGGTCAAGAGACCCAGTACTTC.

This rearrangement joins TRBV12-3 or TRBV12-4 to TRBJ2-2, with TRBD1 matching 9 bases. V trimming: 3 bases; J trimming: 4 bases; junction bases outside the gene matches: 9. This CDR3 contains 17 residues. The CDR3 coding sequence is TGTGCCAGCAGTTTTAGGGGACAGGGTTATGGCACCGGGGAGCTGTTTTTT. Protein product: CASSFRGQGYGTGELFF.

The table lists this clonotype with a few counts. This chain links TRBV5-1 with TRBJ1-6, with D tentatively TRBD1 (5 bases). Germline loops: CDR1 SGHRS, CDR2 YFSETQ. The CDR3 consists of 15 residues. Trimming took off 0 bases at V and 7 bases at J, with 11 bases between the two ends. The chain's CDR3 is CASSLEGPTNSPLHF. The CDR3 nucleotides read TGCGCCAGCAGCTTGGAGGGACCGACCAATTCACCCCTCCACTTT. Complete variable domain (other parts from reference TRBV5-1 and TRBJ1-6): KAGVTQTPRYLIKTRGQQVTLSCSPISGHRSVSWYQQTPGQGLQFLFEYFSETQRNKGNFPGRFSGRQFSNSRSEMNVSTLELGDSALYLCASSLEGPTNSPLHFGNGTRLTVT.

A few counts support this clonotype. J is TRBJ1-1 and V is TRBV12-3 or TRBV12-4; D ambiguous. The CDR3 is 14 residues long. V dropped 3 bases and J dropped 0 bases, with 8 bases sitting between them. The CDR3 DNA follows: TGTGCCAGCAGTTTCCACAGCTTGAACACTGAAGCTTTCTTT. Protein: CASSFHSLNTEAFF.

The chain is built from TRBV21-1 and TRBJ1-6; no DNA check was done on the table's D call, TRBD1. TRBV21-1 is listed as a pseudogene. This CDR3 is built from 11 residues. CDR3 residues: CARAAGLTLHF. The CDR3 coding sequence is TGTGCCAGGGCGGCGGGACTCACCCTCCACTTT.

Only a few counts were recorded for this clonotype. V usage is TRBV27 and J usage is TRBJ2-4; possible D gene TRBD2, 6 bases. The CDR3 extends over 15 amino acids. Per the germline V gene, CDR1 is MNHEY and CDR2 is SMNVEV (reference sequence). V gave up 4 bases and J gave up 1 base, with 11 bases separating them. The CDR3, as DNA: TGTGCCAGCAGTTCATGGGGGGTGGCCAAAAACATTCAGTACTTC. Its protein is CASSSWGVAKNIQYF.

The chain uses TRBV21-1 and TRBJ2-3; the D segment call TRBD2 is taken from the table without a DNA check. TRBV21-1 is termed a pseudogene. CDR3 length: 17 residues. In DNA, the CDR3 is TGTGCCAGCAGCAAAACTTCAACTAGCGGACACACAGATACGCAGTATTTT. Translated: CASSKTSTSGHTDTQYF.

The chain carries TRBV6-2 or TRBV6-3 and TRBJ2-1; 11 bases are shared with TRBD2. The CDR3 runs to 16 residues. V shed 0 bases and J 9 bases; nucleotides not matched to a gene: 7. CDR1 MNHEY and CDR2 SVGEGT come from the germline V gene. This CDR3 is CASSYSGLAGGGEQFF. CDR3 in DNA: TGTGCCAGCAGTTACTCTGGGCTAGCGGGAGGTGGTGAGCAGTTCTTC.

V is TRBV25-1 and J is TRBJ2-5; 7 bases align to TRBD1. J lost 0 bases, V lost 6 bases, and 10 bases had no gene match. Germline CDR1 and CDR2: MGHDK and SYGVNS. The CDR3 is made up of 16 amino acids. This CDR3 reads CASSPTLQGYQETQYF. The CDR3 nucleotides read TGTGCCAGCAGCCCCACTCTACAGGGGTACCAAGAGACCCAGTACTTC.

The genes are TRBV20-1 and TRBJ2-1, with D perhaps given as TRBD1 or TRBD2 (5 bases each). Trimming removed 5 bases at V and 13 bases at J, with 15 bases between. Germline CDR1 DFQATT, CDR2 SNEGSKA (reference sequence). The CDR3 covers 11 residues. The CDR3 region has the DNA TGCAGTGCTCTAGAGGGGCCCTTACAGTTCTTC. Amino acid sequence: CSALEGPLQFF.

This clonotype was recorded many times. This rearrangement joins TRBV16 to TRBJ1-5; the match to TRBD1 covers 8 bases. CDR1 is KGHSY and CDR2 is FQNENV in the germline V gene. J lost 4 bases, V lost 6 bases, and 5 bases had no gene match. This CDR3 contains 14 residues. The CDR3 DNA sequence: TGTGCCAGCAGTCGGGACAGGCTTAATCAGCCCCAGCATTTT. Its protein product is CASSRDRLNQPQHF.

The gene calls are TRBV6-5 and TRBJ2-1; TRBD1 might be the D (5 bases). Between the trimmed V and J ends, which lost 0 bases and 4 bases, there was a span of 7 bases. The germline gives CDR1 MNHEY, CDR2 SVGAGI. This CDR3 region has 14 residues. The chain's CDR3 is CASSYSRQYNEQFF. The CDR3 DNA reads as TGTGCCAGCAGTTACTCTCGACAGTACAATGAGCAGTTCTTC.

This clonotype occurred many times. CDR3 residues: CSAANLRGNTEAFF. The CDR3 coding sequence is TGCAGCGCCGCTAATCTCAGGGGGAACACTGAAGCTTTCTTT. The V gene is TRBV29-1, the J gene TRBJ1-1, with D possibly matching TRBD1 (6 bases). The germline V and J ends were trimmed by 7 bases and 1 base, with 16 bases remaining between them. The CDR3 extends over 14 amino acids. Germline V gives CDR1 SQVTM, CDR2 ANQGSEA.

This clonotype was seen ten or more times. This chain joins TRBV24-1 and TRBJ2-1; 8 nucleotides match TRBD2. Germline V lookup: CDR1 KGHDR, CDR2 SFDVKD. V was clipped by 2 bases and J by 3 bases; unmatched bases: 5. The CDR3 extends over 16 amino acids. CDR3 sequence (DNA): TGTGCCACCAGTGATTCGGGCGGGAGGTTCTACAATGAGCAGTTCTTC. It encodes CATSDSGGRFYNEQFF.

This clonotype came up many times. The V and J genes are TRBV29-1 and TRBJ2-2; TRBD1 matches at 8 bases. Trimming cost V 6 bases and J 5 bases; bases outside gene matches: 11. CDR1 is SQVTM, CDR2 ANQGSEA, per germline. This CDR3 spans 15 amino acids. The DNA for the CDR3 is TGCAGCGTGCGGGCCGGGACAGGATTAACCGGGGAGCTGTTTTTT. Translating it yields CSVRAGTGLTGELFF.

The CDR3 loop is CATSGTSGRWDTQYF. Written as DNA, the CDR3 is TGTGCCACCAGTGGAACTAGCGGGAGGTGGGATACGCAGTATTTT. The V call is TRBV24-1, the J call TRBJ2-3; TRBD2 matches 12 bases. Germline CDR1 KGHDR, CDR2 SFDVKD. With 5 bases clipped from V and 6 bases from J, the junction kept 5 bases outside the gene matches. The CDR3 contains 15 residues.

V usage is TRBV10-3 and J usage is TRBJ2-3, with 9 bases lining up with TRBD2. CDR3 length: 16 amino acids. Germline CDR1 is ENHRY and CDR2 is SYGVKD. With 7 bases clipped from V and 5 bases from J, the junction kept 13 bases outside the gene matches. CDR3 DNA sequence: TGTGCCATCAATCGGGGGGGACTAGCCTTACAAGATACGCAGTATTTT. Amino acid sequence: CAINRGGLALQDTQYF.